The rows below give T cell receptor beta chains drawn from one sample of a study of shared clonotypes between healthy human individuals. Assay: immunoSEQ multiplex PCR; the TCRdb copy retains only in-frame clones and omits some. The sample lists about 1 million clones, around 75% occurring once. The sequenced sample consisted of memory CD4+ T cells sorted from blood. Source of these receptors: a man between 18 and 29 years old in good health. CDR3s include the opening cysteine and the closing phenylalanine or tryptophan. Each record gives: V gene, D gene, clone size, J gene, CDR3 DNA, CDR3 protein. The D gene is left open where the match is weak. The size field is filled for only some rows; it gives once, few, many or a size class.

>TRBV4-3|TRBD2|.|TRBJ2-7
TGCGCCAGCAGCCAAGATAGTCTAGCGGGAGGAGACGAGCAGTACTTC
CASSQDSLAGGDEQYF
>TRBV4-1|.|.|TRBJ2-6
TGCGCCAGCAGCCAAGCGCAGGCAACCTCTGGGGCCAACGTCCTGACTTTC
CASSQAQATSGANVLTF
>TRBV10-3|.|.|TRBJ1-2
TGTGCCATCAGTGAGTCTGGGGGGCGCGTCGACTATGGCTACACCTTC
CAISESGGRVDYGYTF
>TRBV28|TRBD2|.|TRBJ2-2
TGTGCCACAGGTAGCGGGGGGGCGAACACCGGGGAGCTGTTTTTT
CATGSGGANTGELFF
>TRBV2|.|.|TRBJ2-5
TGTGCCAGCAGTGATTGGCCAGGCGTTGAAGAGACCCAGTACTTC
CASSDWPGVEETQYF
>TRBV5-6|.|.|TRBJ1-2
TGTGCCAGCAGCTTGAAAACGGGGGGAGACTATGGCTACACCTTC
CASSLKTGGDYGYTF
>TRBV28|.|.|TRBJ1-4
TGTGCCACGGGGGAGAGGGGCGGCAAACTGTTTTTT
CATGERGGKLFF
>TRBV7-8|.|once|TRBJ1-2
TGTGCCAGCAGTCCTCGATCTGGCTATGGCTACACCTTC
CASSPRSGYGYTF
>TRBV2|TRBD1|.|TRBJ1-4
TGTGCCAGCAGATCAGACAGGGCTGGAGAAAAACTGTTTTTT
CASRSDRAGEKLFF
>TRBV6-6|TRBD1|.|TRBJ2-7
TGTGCCAGCAGAAAACCCGGGACAGGGGGCAGGCAGTACTTC
CASRKPGTGGRQYF
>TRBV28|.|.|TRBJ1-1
TGTGCCAGCAGTTTACAGGGGCGAGTCTACACTGAAGCTTTCTTT
CASSLQGRVYTEAFF
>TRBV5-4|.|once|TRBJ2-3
TGTGCCAGCAGCTTGAAGCAGAGCACAGATACGCAGTATTTT
CASSLKQSTDTQYF
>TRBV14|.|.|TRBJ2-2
TGTGCCAGCAGCCAAGACCTTAACGGGGAGCTGTTTTTT
CASSQDLNGELFF
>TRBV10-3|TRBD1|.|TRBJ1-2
TGTGCCATCAGCGAGGGACAGGGGATTACCTATGGCTACACCTTC
CAISEGQGITYGYTF
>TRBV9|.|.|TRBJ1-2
TGTGCCAGCAGCGTAGGTGCCCAGGGCTCCTATGGCTACACCTTC
CASSVGAQGSYGYTF
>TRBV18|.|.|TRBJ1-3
TGTGCCAGCTCACCTTCGGGGGCTCAGACTGGAAACACCATATATTTT
CASSPSGAQTGNTIYF
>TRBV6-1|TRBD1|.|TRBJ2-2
TGTGCCAGCAGCCCTGCACAGGGGTACACCGGGGAGCTGTTTTTT
CASSPAQGYTGELFF
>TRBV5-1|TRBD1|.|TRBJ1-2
TGCGCCAGCAGCCCGGGGGGACAGGAGCCCTATGGCTACACCTTC
CASSPGGQEPYGYTF
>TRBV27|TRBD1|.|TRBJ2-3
TGTGCCAGCAGTCGACAGGGGGCGGCCACAGATACGCAGTATTTT
CASSRQGAATDTQYF
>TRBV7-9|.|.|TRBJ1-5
TGTGCCAGCAGCCCGCCGGCGGGACAGCCCCAGCATTTT
CASSPPAGQPQHF
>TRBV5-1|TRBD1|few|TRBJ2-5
TGCGCCAGCAGCTTGGCCGTCGACAGGGTTGTAGAGACCCAGTACTTC
CASSLAVDRVVETQYF
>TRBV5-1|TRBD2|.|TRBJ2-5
TGCGCCAGCGGGACTAGCGGGGGGGTACAAGAGACCCAGTACTTC
CASGTSGGVQETQYF
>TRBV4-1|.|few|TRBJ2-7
TGCGCCAGCAGCCACGACGATACTAGCTCCTACGAGCAGTACTTC
CASSHDDTSSYEQYF
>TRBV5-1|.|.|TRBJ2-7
TGCGCCAGCAGCGACCAGTACGAGCAGTACTTC
CASSDQYEQYF
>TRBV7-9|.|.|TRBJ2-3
TGTGCCAGCAGGGGCGCACGGGATACGCAGTATTTT
CASRGARDTQYF
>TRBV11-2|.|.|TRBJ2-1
TGTGCCAGCAGCGCCTACAGGGTCCCAAACTACAATGAGCAGTTCTTC
CASSAYRVPNYNEQFF
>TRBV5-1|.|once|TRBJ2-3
TGCGCCAGCAGCTTGTCAGGAGATACGCAGTATTTT
CASSLSGDTQYF
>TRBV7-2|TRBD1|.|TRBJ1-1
TGTGCCAGCAGCTTAGCGGGACAGGGGGCCGTTGTTGGCACTGAAGCTTTCTTT
CASSLAGQGAVVGTEAFF
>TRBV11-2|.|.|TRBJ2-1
TGTGCCAGCAGCTTTTCTTTGACCGGGTCGAATGAGCAGTTCTTC
CASSFSLTGSNEQFF
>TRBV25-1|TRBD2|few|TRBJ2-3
TGTGCCAGCAGTCCCACTAGCGGAAGTCCCACCACAGATACGCAGTATTTT
CASSPTSGSPTTDTQYF
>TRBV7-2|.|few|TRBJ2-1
TGTGCCAGCAGTCGTCCTTTAGGTGAGCAGTTCTTC
CASSRPLGEQFF
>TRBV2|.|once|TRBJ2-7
TGTGCCATCAGCGAAAGCTCCTACGAGCAGTACTTC
CAISESSYEQYF
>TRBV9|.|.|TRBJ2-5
TGTGCCAGCAGCGTAGATCAGGGTGGAGAGACCCAGTACTTC
CASSVDQGGETQYF
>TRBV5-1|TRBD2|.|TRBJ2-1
TGCGCCAGCAGCTTGGTTTCCAGCGGGAGGTGGGGGTCCAATGAGCAGTTCTTC
CASSLVSSGRWGSNEQFF
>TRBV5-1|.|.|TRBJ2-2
TGCGCCAGCAGCCACGGGTCCGCCGGGGAGCTGTTTTTT
CASSHGSAGELFF
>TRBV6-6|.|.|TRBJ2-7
TGTGCCAGCAGAGACTCATCCTACGAGCAGTACTTC
CASRDSSYEQYF
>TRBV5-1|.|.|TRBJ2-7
TGCGCCAGCAGCTTGACCGACTACGAGCAGTACTTC
CASSLTDYEQYF
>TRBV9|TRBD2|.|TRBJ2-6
TGTGCCAGCGGAGGAGGCGGGACTAGCGGCATCTCTGGGGCCAACGTCCTGACTTTC
CASGGGGTSGISGANVLTF